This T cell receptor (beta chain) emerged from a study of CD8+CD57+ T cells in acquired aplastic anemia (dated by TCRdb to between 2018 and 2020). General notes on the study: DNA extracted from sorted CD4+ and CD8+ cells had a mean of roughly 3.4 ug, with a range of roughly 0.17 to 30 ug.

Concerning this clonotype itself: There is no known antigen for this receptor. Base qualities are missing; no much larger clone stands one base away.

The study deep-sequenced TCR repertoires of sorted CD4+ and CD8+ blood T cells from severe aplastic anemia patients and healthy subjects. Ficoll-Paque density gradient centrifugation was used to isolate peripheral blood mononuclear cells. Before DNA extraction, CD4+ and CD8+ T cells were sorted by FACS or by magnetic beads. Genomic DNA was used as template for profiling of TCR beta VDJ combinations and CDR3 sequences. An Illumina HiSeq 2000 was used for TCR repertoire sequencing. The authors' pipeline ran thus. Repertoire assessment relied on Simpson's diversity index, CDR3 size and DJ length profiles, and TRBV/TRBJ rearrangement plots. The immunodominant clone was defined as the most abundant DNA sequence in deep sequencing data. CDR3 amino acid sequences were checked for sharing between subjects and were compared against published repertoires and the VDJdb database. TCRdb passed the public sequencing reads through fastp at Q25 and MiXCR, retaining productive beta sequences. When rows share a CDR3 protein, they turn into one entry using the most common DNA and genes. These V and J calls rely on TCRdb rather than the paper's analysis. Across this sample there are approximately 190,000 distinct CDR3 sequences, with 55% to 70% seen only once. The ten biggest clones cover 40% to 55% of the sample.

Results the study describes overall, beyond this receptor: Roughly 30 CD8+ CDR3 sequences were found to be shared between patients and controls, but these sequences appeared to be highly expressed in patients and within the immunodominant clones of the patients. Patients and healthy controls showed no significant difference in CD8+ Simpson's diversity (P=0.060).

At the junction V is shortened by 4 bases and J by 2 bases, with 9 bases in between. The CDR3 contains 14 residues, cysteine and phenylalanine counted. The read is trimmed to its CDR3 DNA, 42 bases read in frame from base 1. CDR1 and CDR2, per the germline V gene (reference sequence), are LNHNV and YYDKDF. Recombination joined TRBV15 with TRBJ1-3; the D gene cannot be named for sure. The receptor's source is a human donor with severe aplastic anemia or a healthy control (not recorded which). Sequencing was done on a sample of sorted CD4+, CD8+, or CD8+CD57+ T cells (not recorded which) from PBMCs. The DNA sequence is TGTGCCACCAGCATACGGGTTACTGGAAACACCATATATTTT. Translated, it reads CATSIRVTGNTIYF.